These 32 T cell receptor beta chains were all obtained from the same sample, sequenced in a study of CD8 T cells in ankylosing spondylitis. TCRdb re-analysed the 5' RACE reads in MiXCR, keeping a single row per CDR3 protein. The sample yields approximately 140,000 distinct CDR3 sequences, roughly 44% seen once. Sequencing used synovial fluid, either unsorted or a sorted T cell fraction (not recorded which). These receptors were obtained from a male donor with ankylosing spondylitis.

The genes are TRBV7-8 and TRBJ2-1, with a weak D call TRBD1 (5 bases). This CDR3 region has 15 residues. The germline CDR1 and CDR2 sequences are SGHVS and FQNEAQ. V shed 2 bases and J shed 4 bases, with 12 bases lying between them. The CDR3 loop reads CASSLWGWIYNEQFF. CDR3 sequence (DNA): TGTGCCAGCAGCTTATGGGGCTGGATTTACAATGAGCAGTTCTTC.

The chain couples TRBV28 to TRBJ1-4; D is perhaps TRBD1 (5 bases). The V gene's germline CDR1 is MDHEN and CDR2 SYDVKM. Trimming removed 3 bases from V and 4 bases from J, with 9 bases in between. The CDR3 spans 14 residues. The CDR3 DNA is TGTGCCAGCAGTTTGGTAGGGGTTAATGAAAAACTGTTTTTT. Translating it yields CASSLVGVNEKLFF.

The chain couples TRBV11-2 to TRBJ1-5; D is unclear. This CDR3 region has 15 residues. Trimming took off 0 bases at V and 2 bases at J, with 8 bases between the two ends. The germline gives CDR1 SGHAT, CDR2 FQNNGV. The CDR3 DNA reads TGTGCCAGCAGCTTAGATAAGGGTTGCAATCAGCCCCAGCATTTT. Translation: CASSLDKGCNQPQHF.

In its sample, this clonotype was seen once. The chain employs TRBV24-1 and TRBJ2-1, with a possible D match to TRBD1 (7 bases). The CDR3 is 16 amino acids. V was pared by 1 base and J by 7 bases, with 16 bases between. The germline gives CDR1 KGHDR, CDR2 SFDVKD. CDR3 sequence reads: CATSDFRRDSKNEQFF. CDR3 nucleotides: TGTGCCACCAGTGATTTTAGGAGGGACAGTAAAAATGAGCAGTTCTTC.

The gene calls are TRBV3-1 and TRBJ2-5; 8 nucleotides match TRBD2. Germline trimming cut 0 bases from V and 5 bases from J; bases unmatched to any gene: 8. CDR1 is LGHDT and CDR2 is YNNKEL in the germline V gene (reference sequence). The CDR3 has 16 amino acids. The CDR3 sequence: CASSQEGREGRETQYF. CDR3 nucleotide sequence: TGTGCCAGCAGCCAAGAAGGTCGGGAGGGCCGGGAGACCCAGTACTTC.

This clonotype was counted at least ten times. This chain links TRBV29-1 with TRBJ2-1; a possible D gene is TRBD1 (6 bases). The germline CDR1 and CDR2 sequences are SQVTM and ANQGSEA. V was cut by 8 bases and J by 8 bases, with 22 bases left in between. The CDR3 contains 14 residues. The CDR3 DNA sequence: TGCAGCCATGCTCAGGGGCTAGAGGGCCATGAGCAGTTCTTC. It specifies CSHAQGLEGHEQFF.

The CDR3 here is CASSLEFSGGGETQYF. The CDR3 coding sequence is TGTGCCAGCAGCTTGGAATTTAGCGGGGGAGGGGAGACCCAGTACTTC. The chain combines TRBV5-6 with TRBJ2-5, with 9 bases that match TRBD2. There are 16 residues in the CDR3. The germline V gene encodes CDR1 SGHDT and CDR2 YYEEEE. Trimming cost V 0 bases and J 5 bases; bases outside gene matches: 8.

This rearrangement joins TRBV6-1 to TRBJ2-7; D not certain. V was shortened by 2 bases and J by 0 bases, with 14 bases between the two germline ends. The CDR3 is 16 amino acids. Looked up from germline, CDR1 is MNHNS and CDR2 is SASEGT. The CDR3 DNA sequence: TGTGCCAGCAGTGAAAGGTTGCGTATCATCTCCTACGAGCAGTACTTC. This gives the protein CASSERLRIISYEQYF.

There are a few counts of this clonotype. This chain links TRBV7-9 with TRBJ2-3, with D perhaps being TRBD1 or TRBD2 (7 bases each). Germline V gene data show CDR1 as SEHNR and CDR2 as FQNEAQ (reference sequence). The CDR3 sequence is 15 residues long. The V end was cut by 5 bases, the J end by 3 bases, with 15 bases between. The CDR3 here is CASSLTGEGTDTQYF. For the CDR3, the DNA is TGTGCCAGCAGCCTTACAGGGGAGGGGACAGATACGCAGTATTTT.

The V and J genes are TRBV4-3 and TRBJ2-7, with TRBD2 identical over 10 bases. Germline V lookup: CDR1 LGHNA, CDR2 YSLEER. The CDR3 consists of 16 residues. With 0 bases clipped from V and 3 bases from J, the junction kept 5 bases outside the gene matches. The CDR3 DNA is TGCGCCAGCAGCCAAGATTTTACTAGCGGGAACTACGAGCAGTACTTC. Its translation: CASSQDFTSGNYEQYF.

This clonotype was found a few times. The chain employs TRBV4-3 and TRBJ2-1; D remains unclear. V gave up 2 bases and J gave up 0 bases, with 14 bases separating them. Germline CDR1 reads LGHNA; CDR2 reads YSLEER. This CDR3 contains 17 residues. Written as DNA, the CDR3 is TGCGCCAGCAGCCAATTTGAACCGTCCTTCTCCTACAATGAGCAGTTCTTC. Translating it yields CASSQFEPSFSYNEQFF.

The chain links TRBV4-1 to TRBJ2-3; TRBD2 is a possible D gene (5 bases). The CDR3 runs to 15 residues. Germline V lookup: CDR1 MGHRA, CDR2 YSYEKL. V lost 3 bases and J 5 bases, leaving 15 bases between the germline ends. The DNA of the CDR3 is TGCGCCAGCAGCCACGGAGGCAGAGGAGGAGATACGCAGTATTTT. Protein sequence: CASSHGGRGGDTQYF.

The CDR3 DNA reads TGTGCCAGCAGTTTCCCTGGGACCGCGAACACCGGGGAGCTGTTTTTT. Amino acids: CASSFPGTANTGELFF. The chain couples TRBV12-3 or TRBV12-4 to TRBJ2-2; D is perhaps TRBD1 or TRBD2 (5 bases each). The CDR3 loop spans 16 amino acids. The V and J ends lost 3 bases and 0 bases respectively, with 11 bases between them.

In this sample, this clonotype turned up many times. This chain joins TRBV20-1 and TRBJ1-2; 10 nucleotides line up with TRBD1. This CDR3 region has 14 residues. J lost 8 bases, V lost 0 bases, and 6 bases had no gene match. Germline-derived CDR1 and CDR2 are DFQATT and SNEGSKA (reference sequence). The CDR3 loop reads CSARDGQGDIGYTF. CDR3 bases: TGCAGTGCTAGAGACGGACAGGGGGATATCGGCTACACCTTC.

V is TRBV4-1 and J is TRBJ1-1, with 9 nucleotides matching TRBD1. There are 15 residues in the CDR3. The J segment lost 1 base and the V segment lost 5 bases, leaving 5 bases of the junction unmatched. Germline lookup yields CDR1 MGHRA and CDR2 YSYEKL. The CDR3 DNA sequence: TGCGCCAGCAGCTCGCTGACAGGGGGGAACACTGAAGCTTTCTTT. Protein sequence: CASSSLTGGNTEAFF.

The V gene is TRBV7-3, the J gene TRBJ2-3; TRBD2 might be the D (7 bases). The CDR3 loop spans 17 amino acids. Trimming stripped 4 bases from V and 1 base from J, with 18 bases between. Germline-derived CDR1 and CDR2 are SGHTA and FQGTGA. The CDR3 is CASSSLGGALGTDTQYF. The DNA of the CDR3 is TGTGCCAGCAGCTCCCTTGGGGGGGCCCTCGGCACAGATACGCAGTATTTT.

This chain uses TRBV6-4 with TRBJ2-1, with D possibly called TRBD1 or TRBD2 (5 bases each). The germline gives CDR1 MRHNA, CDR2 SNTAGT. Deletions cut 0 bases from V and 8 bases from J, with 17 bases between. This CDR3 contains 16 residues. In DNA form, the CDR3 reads TGTGCCAGCAGTGACTCGGCACAGGCGGGCAGCGATGAGCAGTTCTTC. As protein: CASSDSAQAGSDEQFF.

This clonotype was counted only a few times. This CDR3 reads CASSSGTGDFEKLFF. Written as DNA, the CDR3 is TGTGCCAGCAGCTCTGGGACAGGGGATTTCGAAAAACTGTTTTTT. This rearrangement joins TRBV7-9 to TRBJ1-4; 10 positions agree with TRBD1. With V trimmed by 4 bases and J by 8 bases, 7 bases remained unmatched. CDR3 length equals 15 residues. Germline V CDR1 and CDR2: SEHNR, FQNEAQ (reference sequence). Full variable domain (remainder filled in from reference TRBV7-9 and TRBJ1-4): DTGVSQNPRHKITKRGQNVTFRCDPISEHNRLYWYRQTLGQGPEFLTYFQNEAQLEKSRLLSDRFSAERPKGSFSTLEIQRTEQGDSAMYLCASSSGTGDFEKLFFGSGTQLSVL.

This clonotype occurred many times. CDR3 region: CASSLKGAYEQYF. CDR3 DNA: TGTGCCAGCAGTTTAAAGGGGGCTTACGAGCAGTACTTC. This rearrangement joins TRBV12-3 or TRBV12-4 to TRBJ2-7, with 7 bases that match TRBD1. The trim removed 2 bases at V and 4 bases at J, leaving 2 bases unmatched. The CDR3 length is 13 residues.

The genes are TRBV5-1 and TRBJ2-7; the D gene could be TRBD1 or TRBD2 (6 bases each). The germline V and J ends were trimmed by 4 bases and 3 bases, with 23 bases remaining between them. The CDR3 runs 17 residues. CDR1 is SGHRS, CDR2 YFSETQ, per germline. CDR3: CASSPGGGEGVHYEQYF. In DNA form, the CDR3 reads TGCGCCAGCAGCCCCGGAGGGGGAGAGGGGGTTCACTACGAGCAGTACTTC.

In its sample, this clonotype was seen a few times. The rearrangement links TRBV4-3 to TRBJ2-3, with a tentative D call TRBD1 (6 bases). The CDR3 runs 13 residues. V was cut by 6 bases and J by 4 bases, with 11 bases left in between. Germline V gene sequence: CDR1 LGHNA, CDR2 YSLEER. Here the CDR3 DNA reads TGCGCCAGCAGAAGGGGGAAAGCAGATACGCAGTATTTT. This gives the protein CASRRGKADTQYF.

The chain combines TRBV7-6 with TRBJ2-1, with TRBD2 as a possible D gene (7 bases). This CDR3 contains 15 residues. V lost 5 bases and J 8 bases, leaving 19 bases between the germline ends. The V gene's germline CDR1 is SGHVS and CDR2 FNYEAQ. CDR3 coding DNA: TGTGCCAGCAGCCCAACGGGGGGCCCGCGTGATGAGCAGTTCTTC. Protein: CASSPTGGPRDEQFF.

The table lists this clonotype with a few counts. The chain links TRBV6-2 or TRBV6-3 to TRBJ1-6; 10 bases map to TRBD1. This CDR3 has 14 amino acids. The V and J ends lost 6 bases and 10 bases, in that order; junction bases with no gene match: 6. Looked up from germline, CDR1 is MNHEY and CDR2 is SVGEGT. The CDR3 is CASSGQGEFSPLHF. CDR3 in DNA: TGTGCCAGCAGCGGACAGGGGGAATTCTCACCCCTCCACTTT.

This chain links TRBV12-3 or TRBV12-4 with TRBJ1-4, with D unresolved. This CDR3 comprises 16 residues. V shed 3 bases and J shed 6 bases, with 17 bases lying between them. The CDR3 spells CASSLDRTLEYEKLFF. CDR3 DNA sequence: TGTGCCAGCAGTTTGGACCGGACCCTGGAATATGAAAAACTGTTTTTT.

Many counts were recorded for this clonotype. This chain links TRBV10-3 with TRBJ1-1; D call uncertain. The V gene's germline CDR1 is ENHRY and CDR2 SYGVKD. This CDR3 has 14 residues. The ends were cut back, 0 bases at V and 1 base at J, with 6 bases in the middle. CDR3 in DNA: TGTGCCATCAGTGAGTCAGCAGCGAACACTGAAGCTTTCTTT. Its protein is CAISESAANTEAFF.

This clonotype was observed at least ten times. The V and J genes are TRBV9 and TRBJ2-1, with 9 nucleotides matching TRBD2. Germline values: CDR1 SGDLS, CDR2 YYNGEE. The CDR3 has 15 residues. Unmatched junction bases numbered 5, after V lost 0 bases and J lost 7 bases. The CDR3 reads CASSVDSGGPNEQFF. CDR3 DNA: TGTGCCAGCAGCGTAGACAGCGGGGGGCCTAATGAGCAGTTCTTC.

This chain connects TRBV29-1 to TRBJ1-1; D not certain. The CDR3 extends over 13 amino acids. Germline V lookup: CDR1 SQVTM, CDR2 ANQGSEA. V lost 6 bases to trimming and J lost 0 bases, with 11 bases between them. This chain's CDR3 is CSVIRTVNTEAFF. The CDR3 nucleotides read TGCAGCGTAATTCGGACGGTGAACACTGAAGCTTTCTTT.

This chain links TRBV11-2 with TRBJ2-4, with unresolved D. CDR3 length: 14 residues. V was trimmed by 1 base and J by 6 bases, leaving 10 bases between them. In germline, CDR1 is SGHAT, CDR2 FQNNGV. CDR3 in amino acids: CASSLVNGRNIQYF. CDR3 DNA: TGTGCCAGCAGCTTAGTCAATGGCAGAAACATTCAGTACTTC.

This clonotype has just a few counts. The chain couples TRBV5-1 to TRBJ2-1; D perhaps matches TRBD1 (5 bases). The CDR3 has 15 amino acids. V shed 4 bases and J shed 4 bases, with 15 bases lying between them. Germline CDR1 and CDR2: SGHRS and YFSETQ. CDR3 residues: CASSRYRLWYNEQFF. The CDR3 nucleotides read TGCGCCAGCAGCCGATACAGGTTATGGTACAATGAGCAGTTCTTC.

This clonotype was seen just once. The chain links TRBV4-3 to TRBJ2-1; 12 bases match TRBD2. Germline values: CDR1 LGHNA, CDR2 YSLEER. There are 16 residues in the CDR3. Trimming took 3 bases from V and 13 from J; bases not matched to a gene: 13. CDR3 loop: CASSHGGGLAGIRQFF. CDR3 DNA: TGCGCCAGCAGCCACGGGGGAGGACTAGCGGGAATCCGACAGTTCTTC.

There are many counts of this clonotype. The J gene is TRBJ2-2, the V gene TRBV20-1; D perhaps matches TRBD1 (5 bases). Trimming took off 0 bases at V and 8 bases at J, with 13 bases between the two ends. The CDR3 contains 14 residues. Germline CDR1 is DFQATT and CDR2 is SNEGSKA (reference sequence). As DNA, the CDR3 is TGCAGTGCTAGAGAGGGCAGGGAAATAGGGGAGCTGTTTTTT. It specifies CSAREGREIGELFF.

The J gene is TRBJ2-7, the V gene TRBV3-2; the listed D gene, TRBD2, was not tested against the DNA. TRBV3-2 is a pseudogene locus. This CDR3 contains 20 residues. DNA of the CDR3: TGTGCCAGCAGCCAAGATTCTCAGGGAACTAGCGGCTACCTCTCCTACGAGCAGTACTTC. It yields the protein CASSQDSQGTSGYLSYEQYF.